This TCR beta chain was sequenced during a study of shared clonotypes between healthy human individuals. Overall study results and limits: Among a handful of donors, roughly 5.4% of naive CD4 clonotypes were found in common. Researchers sampled only blood; tissue repertoires likely differ.

Genomic DNA from each subset was divided evenly over several immunoSEQ plates. Clones were sequenced by immunoSEQ multiplex PCR, and TCRdb holds only the in-frame ones, with some missing. The sample consists of roughly 700,000 clones, about 74% of them appearing once. All donors were Caucasian adults living in Nashville, Tennessee. This clone was seen once. Its antigen is unidentified. The germline gives CDR1 SEHNR, CDR2 FQNEAQ (reference sequence). This CDR3 contains 15 residues. This chain uses TRBV7-9 with TRBJ2-5; 7 positions agree with TRBD2. The J call is uncertain, as TRBJ2-7 better fits the DNA end. This receptor was obtained from a woman younger than 45 in good health. The sequencing sample was made of memory CD4+ T cells sorted from blood. Documented subset: CD45RA-negative fraction. The CDR3: CASSLMAGRVTEQYF. CDR3 in DNA: TGTGCCAGCAGCTTAATGGCAGGGAGGGTGACCGAGCAGTACTTC.